These T cell receptor beta chains were read from a single sample in a study of CD8 T cells in ankylosing spondylitis. TCRdb reprocessed the 5' RACE reads via MiXCR and lists one record per CDR3 protein. Found here are around 890,000 distinct CDR3 sequences, 10% to 15% of them singletons; the top ten hold under 0.6%. The specimen was blood, either unsorted or a sorted T cell fraction (not recorded which). The receptors here all came from a male donor with ankylosing spondylitis. CDR3s include the opening cysteine and the closing phenylalanine or tryptophan. Each record gives: D gene, clone size, V gene, J gene, CDR3 DNA, CDR3 protein. A D gene is named only where the DNA matches it firmly. For some rows the clone size is stated as once, few or many, or as a class when expanded; others skip it.

NA	NA	TRBV28	TRBJ1-1	TGTGCCAGCAGTTTAAGCCCCCCCATTTCCGGGGCTTTCTTT	CASSLSPPISGAFF
NA	NA	TRBV7-6	TRBJ2-1	TGTGCCAGCAGCACCCTGAGGGCGAATGAGCAGTTCTTC	CASSTLRANEQFF
NA	NA	TRBV4-1	TRBJ1-6	TGCGCCAGCAGCCGAGTTCGTATTAACTCACCCCTCCACTTT	CASSRVRINSPLHF
TRBD1	few	TRBV7-8	TRBJ2-4	TGTGCCAGCAGCTTAGTGGGGACAGGGGTCGTGGGAGCCAAAAACATTCAGTACTTC	CASSLVGTGVVGAKNIQYF
NA	many	TRBV5-6	TRBJ2-5	TGTGCCAGCAGCTTGGTGGGGGCGAAACAAGAGACCCAGTACTTC	CASSLVGAKQETQYF
NA	few	TRBV6-5	TRBJ1-1	TGTGCCAGCAGTTACGTTCGGAGGGCGGCCACTGAAGCTTTCTTT	CASSYVRRAATEAFF
NA	NA	TRBV6-1	TRBJ2-4	TGTGCCAGCACCCCCAGTGGGGTTGCCAAAAACATTCAGTACTTC	CASTPSGVAKNIQYF
NA	many	TRBV6-6	TRBJ2-1	TGTGCCAGCAGGCAGAGGGGTGAGCAGTTCTTC	CASRQRGEQFF
TRBD1	many	TRBV28	TRBJ2-7	TGTGCCAGCAGGGGGACAGGGGGTCGATACGAGCAGTACTTC	CASRGTGGRYEQYF
NA	few	TRBV6-1	TRBJ2-7	TGTGCCAGCCCAGGGGTTGGGAAATCCTACGAGCAGTACTTC	CASPGVGKSYEQYF